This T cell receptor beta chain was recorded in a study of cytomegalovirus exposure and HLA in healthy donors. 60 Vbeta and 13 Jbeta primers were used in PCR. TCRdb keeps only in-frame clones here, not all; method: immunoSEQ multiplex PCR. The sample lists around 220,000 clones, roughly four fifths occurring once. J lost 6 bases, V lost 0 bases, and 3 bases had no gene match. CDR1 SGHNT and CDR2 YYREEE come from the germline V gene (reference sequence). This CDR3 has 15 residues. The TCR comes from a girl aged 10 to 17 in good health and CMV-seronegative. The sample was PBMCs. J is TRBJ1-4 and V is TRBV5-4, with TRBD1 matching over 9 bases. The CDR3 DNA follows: TGTGCCAGCAGCTTGGACAGGGGGCCGGATGAAAAACTGTTTTTT. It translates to CASSLDRGPDEKLFF.